These 4 T cell receptor beta chains share one sample of origin, sequenced in a study of OX40 agonist ivuxolimab in advanced cancers. The repertoire was sequenced with immunoSEQ multiplex PCR; TCRdb's copy has only in-frame clones and lacks some. The top ten clones hold about two fifths of a sample with around 16,000 clones, about 81% of them seen once. This specimen was CD4+ or CD8+ T cells sorted from blood, taken in a trial of the OX40 agonist ivuxolimab. The origin of the receptors is an adult with an advanced solid tumor such as melanoma, head and neck, liver or kidney cancer.

The rearrangement links TRBV2 to TRBJ1-6; 9 bases map to TRBD1. V gave up 4 bases and J gave up 9 bases; unmatched junction bases: 7. CDR1 and CDR2 (germline): SNHLY, FYNNEI. There are 15 residues in the CDR3. The CDR3 DNA follows: TGTGCCAGCAGTGCGGGACAGGGCCACGGTTCACCCCTCCACTTT. Its translation: CASSAGQGHGSPLHF.

The chain uses TRBV9 and TRBJ1-1; D may be TRBD1 (6 bases). This CDR3 has 13 amino acids. Trimming took 6 bases from V and 2 from J, leaving 11 bases between them. The germline gives CDR1 SGDLS, CDR2 YYNGEE. CDR3 in amino acids: CASKGQLNTEAFF. CDR3 DNA sequence: TGTGCCAGCAAAGGACAGCTAAACACTGAAGCTTTCTTT.

The chain recombines TRBV7-9 with TRBJ2-1; no reliable D call. V gave up 4 bases and J gave up 6 bases, with 10 bases separating them. The CDR3 runs 13 residues. Germline assignment: CDR1 SEHNR and CDR2 FQNEAQ (reference sequence). CDR3 DNA: TGTGCCAGCAGCTCCGGTCTGGCCAATGAGCAGTTCTTC. Its protein product is CASSSGLANEQFF.

The chain couples TRBV11-2 to TRBJ2-3, with 8 bases identical to TRBD2. CDR3 size: 15 residues. V lost 5 bases to trimming and J lost 0 bases; unmatched junction nucleotides: 4. Per the germline V gene, CDR1 is SGHAT and CDR2 is FQNNGV. CDR3 residues: CASSPPSGSTDTQYF. CDR3 DNA: TGTGCCAGCAGCCCGCCTAGCGGGAGCACAGATACGCAGTATTTT. Full variable domain (missing parts from reference TRBV11-2 and TRBJ2-3): EAGVAQSPRYKIIEKRQSVAFWCNPISGHATLYWYQQILGQGPKLLIQFQNNGVVDDSQLPKDRFSAERLKGVDSTLKIQPAKLEDSAVYLCASSPPSGSTDTQYFGPGTRLTVL.